This T cell receptor beta chain was identified in a study of CD8+CD57+ T cells in acquired aplastic anemia. The CDR3 length is 16 residues. Germline CDR1 and CDR2: SGHNT and YYREEE (reference sequence). Trimming took 0 bases from V and 4 from J; bases not matched to a gene: 7. This clonotype was recorded once. Its target is unknown. The authors sequenced patients whose flow cytometry had shown CD8+CD57+ cell expansion. Bead-enriched CD8+CD57+ cells yielded around 1.5 ug DNA on average. CDR3 and TCR beta VDJ profiling relied on genomic DNA as the template. TCRdb fed the reads into MiXCR, producing one record per CDR3 protein. The table has roughly 17,000 distinct CDR3 sequences, 30% to 45% seen once; the top ten hold 70% to 90%. The study, taken as a whole, reports: Reduced diversity was recorded for CD8+CD57+ cells relative to total CD4+ and CD8+ pools in patients.

This chain joins TRBV5-4 and TRBJ1-2, with TRBD1 matching over 9 bases. What was sequenced was CD8+CD57+ T cells sorted from PBMCs. The subset was: bead-enriched CD8+CD57+ effector memory T cells from SAA patients. The receptor was isolated from a human donor with aplastic anemia. The CDR3: CASSLAPGQGFYGYTF. DNA for the CDR3: TGTGCCAGCAGCTTGGCTCCGGGACAGGGATTCTATGGCTACACCTTC.